This is a list of T cell receptor beta chains from one sample in a study of sequential checkpoint blockade in melanoma. Assay: immunoSEQ multiplex PCR; the TCRdb copy retains only in-frame clones and omits some. Of 25,000 to 30,000 clones detected, 83% appear once; the ten largest clones hold 17%. Sequencing used CD8+ T cells sorted from blood (inferred from file names), obtained from a patient given nivolumab and ipilimumab in sequence. These receptors came from a human donor with melanoma. Both conserved end residues are part of each CDR3. D genes are given only for firm matches. Part of the rows lack a size; the others show once, few, many or a class for expanded clones.

CDR3,DNA,size,D,J,V
CASSRGLAGGSEQFF,TGCGCCAGCAGCCGGGGACTAGCGGGTGGATCCGAGCAGTTCTTC,NA,TRBD2,TRBJ2-1,TRBV4-3
CASSHQSSGEDEQFF,TGCGCCAGCAGCCATCAGTCTAGCGGAGAGGATGAGCAGTTCTTC,NA,TRBD2,TRBJ2-1,TRBV4-3
CASSPSSGRAYEQYF,TGTGCCAGCAGCCCGAGCAGTGGCCGGGCCTACGAGCAGTACTTC,NA,NA,TRBJ2-7,TRBV9
CASLFYEQYF,TGTGCCAGCCTTTTTTACGAGCAGTACTTC,few,NA,TRBJ2-7,TRBV13
CASSAYREDEAFF,TGCGCCAGCTCTGCCTACAGAGAAGATGAAGCTTTCTTT,NA,NA,TRBJ1-1,TRBV5-1
CASSVQTSSINEQFF,TGTGCCAGCAGCGTGCAGACTAGCTCCATCAATGAGCAGTTCTTC,NA,TRBD2,TRBJ2-1,TRBV9
CASSPPGGTGPSGANVLTF,TGCGCCAGCAGTCCCCCTGGAGGAACGGGCCCCTCTGGGGCCAACGTCCTGACTTTC,NA,NA,TRBJ2-6,TRBV4-1
CASSMGDRETEAFF,TGTGCCAGTAGTATGGGGGACAGGGAGACTGAAGCTTTCTTT,NA,TRBD1,TRBJ1-1,TRBV19
CASTLQEGPGNTIYF,TGTGCCAGCACTCTACAGGAGGGCCCTGGAAACACCATATATTTT,NA,NA,TRBJ1-3,TRBV6-5
CASSLVIAGEQFF,TGTGCCAGCAGCTTGGTTATAGCGGGAGAGCAGTTCTTC,NA,TRBD2,TRBJ2-1,TRBV5-4
CASSQDPRGAEAFF,TGCGCCAGCAGCCAAGATCCCCGGGGGGCTGAAGCTTTCTTT,NA,NA,TRBJ1-1,TRBV4-3
CASSLIRRGGSYNEQFF,TGTGCCAGCAGCTTGATTCGGAGGGGTGGCTCCTACAATGAGCAGTTCTTC,NA,NA,TRBJ2-1,TRBV5-6
CASSQDPAGAQETQYF,TGCGCCAGCAGCCAAGATCCAGCGGGGGCGCAAGAGACCCAGTACTTC,NA,TRBD2,TRBJ2-5,TRBV4-3
CASSQRGGVSAYEQYF,TGCGCCAGCAGCCAAAGGGGGGGGGTCTCAGCCTACGAGCAGTACTTC,once,NA,TRBJ2-7,TRBV4-3
CASLTFILKRSPSYEQYF,TGTGCCAGCCTTACCTTCATCCTCAAGCGGAGCCCCTCCTACGAGCAGTACTTC,NA,NA,TRBJ2-7,TRBV19
CASSEVAGSEQHF,TGTGCCAGCAGTGAAGTGGCAGGGTCCGAGCAGCACTTC,NA,NA,TRBJ2-7,TRBV6-5
CASKGLGLAGDEQYF,TGTGCCAGCAAGGGCCTTGGACTAGCGGGGGACGAGCAGTACTTC,NA,TRBD2,TRBJ2-7,TRBV6-5
CASSSQGGYEQYF,TGTGCCAGCAGTTCGCAGGGGGGCTACGAGCAGTACTTC,once,NA,TRBJ2-7,TRBV27
CASSLSDGQAYEQYF,TGTGCCAGCAGTTTATCGGACGGACAGGCTTACGAGCAGTACTTC,NA,TRBD1,TRBJ2-7,TRBV28
CASSKRVRDRGYEQYF,TGTGCCAGCAGCAAAAGGGTCCGGGACAGGGGCTACGAGCAGTACTTC,NA,NA,TRBJ2-7,TRBV21-1
CASSLRGDQPQHF,TGTGCCAGCAGCTTACGAGGAGATCAGCCCCAGCATTTT,NA,NA,TRBJ1-5,TRBV7-8
CASSEVAGDYNEQFF,TGTGCCAGCAGTGAAGTAGCGGGGGATTACAATGAGCAGTTCTTC,NA,TRBD2,TRBJ2-1,TRBV6-1
CASSPPARAGVGDTQYF,TGTGCCAGCAGCCCCCCCGCCCGAGCGGGAGTTGGAGATACGCAGTATTTT,NA,TRBD2,TRBJ2-3,TRBV4-2
CASSTWTSGSWEYNEQFF,TGTGCCAGCAGCACCTGGACTAGCGGGAGTTGGGAATACAATGAGCAGTTCTTC,NA,TRBD2,TRBJ2-1,TRBV7-9
CASSKGDRAEQFF,TGTGCCAGCAGCAAAGGGGACAGGGCTGAGCAGTTCTTC,NA,NA,TRBJ2-1,TRBV21-1
CASSYRTSGTQYF,TGTGCCAGCAGTTACAGAACCTCGGGGACCCAGTACTTC,NA,NA,TRBJ2-5,TRBV6-5
CASSLASNQPQHF,TGTGCCAGCAGTTTGGCTAGCAATCAGCCCCAGCATTTT,NA,NA,TRBJ1-5,TRBV6-5
CAWSYGSSYNEQFF,TGTGCCTGGAGTTACGGGAGCTCCTACAATGAGCAGTTCTTC,once,NA,TRBJ2-1,TRBV30